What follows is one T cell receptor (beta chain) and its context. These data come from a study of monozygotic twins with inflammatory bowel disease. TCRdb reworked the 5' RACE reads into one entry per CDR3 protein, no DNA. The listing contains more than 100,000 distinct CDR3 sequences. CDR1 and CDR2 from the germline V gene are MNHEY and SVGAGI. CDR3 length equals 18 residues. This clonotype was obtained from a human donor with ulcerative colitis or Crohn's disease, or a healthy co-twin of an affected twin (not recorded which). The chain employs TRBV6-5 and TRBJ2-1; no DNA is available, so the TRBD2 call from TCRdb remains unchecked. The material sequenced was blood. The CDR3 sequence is CASRNRDSQGGSYNEQFF.